The next 7 T cell receptor beta chains were all read from a single sample in a study of T-cell memory formation after mild COVID-19 (dated by TCRdb to about 2021). The protocol used for the library was 5' RACE. Instrument used: Illumina NovaSeq 6000. The raw public reads went through TCRdb reprocessing: fastp at Q25, MiXCR clone calling, in-frame beta chains kept. Each CDR3 protein appears once, grouped with its most common genes and DNA. Present in this sample are nearly 250,000 distinct CDR3 sequences, roughly 15% of which were seen just once. Jointly, the top ten make up 2.1% of the sample. The sequenced material came from PBMCs or a T cell subset sorted from them (not recorded which). Receptors originate from an adult woman who had mild COVID-19 (a few samples of this study predate the infection). The sample titles of this study are shuffled in the database, so cell type and time point are left out; the donor was told from shared clones.

The rearrangement uses TRBV10-3 and TRBJ2-7; D possibly uses TRBD1 or TRBD2 (5 bases each). The CDR3 sequence is 13 residues long. Germline V lookup: CDR1 ENHRY, CDR2 SYGVKD. Trimming stripped 6 bases from V and 0 bases from J, with 9 bases between. CDR3 sequence: CAIRAGSSYEQYV. CDR3 coding DNA: TGTGCCATCAGGGCAGGGAGCTCCTACGAGCAGTACGTC.

This clonotype was observed a few times. V gene TRBV4-2 combines with J gene TRBJ1-2; 8 nucleotides agree with TRBD1. From germline, CDR1 is LGHNA and CDR2 YNFKEQ. The CDR3 has 15 amino acids. The J segment lost 14 bases and the V segment lost 2 bases, leaving 16 bases of the junction unmatched. This CDR3 is CASSQILRDRRIRTF. In DNA, the CDR3 is TGTGCCAGCAGCCAAATCCTCCGGGACAGGCGGATAAGGACCTTC.

This clonotype was recorded many times. The genes are TRBV24-1 and TRBJ2-7; no clear D. The germline V and J ends were trimmed by 2 bases and 4 bases, with 2 bases remaining between them. CDR3 length equals 11 residues. CDR1 is KGHDR, CDR2 SFDVKD, per germline. The chain's CDR3 is CATSDSYEQYF. In DNA, the CDR3 is TGTGCCACCAGTGATTCGTACGAGCAGTACTTC.

V gene TRBV27 combines with J gene TRBJ1-1, with D possibly matching TRBD1 (6 bases). Germline loops: CDR1 MNHEY, CDR2 SMNVEV (reference sequence). The length of the CDR3 is 15 residues. The V and J ends lost 7 bases and 0 bases respectively, with 15 bases between them. The CDR3 sequence: CASKLLGHLNTEAFF. In DNA form, the CDR3 reads TGTGCCAGCAAACTTTTGGGACACCTGAACACTGAAGCTTTCTTT.

The chain is built from TRBV7-8 and TRBJ2-3; the match to TRBD2 covers 11 bases. Germline CDR1 is SGHVS and CDR2 is FQNEAQ. CDR3 length equals 18 residues. The J segment lost 0 bases and the V segment lost 0 bases, leaving 5 bases of the junction unmatched. The CDR3 region is CASSLAGTSGSSTDTQYF. As DNA, the CDR3 is TGTGCCAGCAGCTTAGCCGGGACTAGCGGAAGTAGCACAGATACGCAGTATTTT.

This clonotype appeared a few times. This chain joins TRBV19 and TRBJ2-1; TRBD2 matches at 9 bases. From germline, CDR1 is LNHDA and CDR2 SQIVND (reference sequence). V gave up 7 bases and J gave up 7 bases; unmatched junction bases: 11. The CDR3 extends over 15 amino acids. The CDR3 coding sequence is TGTGCCAGTACCCTTAGCGGGGGCTTAGGGAATGAGCAGTTCTTC. Translation gives CASTLSGGLGNEQFF.

This clonotype has a handful of counts. The CDR3 loop reads CASSLTSGGTYEQYF. The CDR3 nucleotides are TGTGCCAGCAGCCTCACTAGCGGGGGAACCTACGAGCAGTACTTC. The chain is built from TRBV7-3 and TRBJ2-7; 11 bases are a match to TRBD2. Germline V gives CDR1 SGHTA, CDR2 FQGTGA. V shed 5 bases and J 2 bases; nucleotides not matched to a gene: 5. The CDR3 runs 15 residues.